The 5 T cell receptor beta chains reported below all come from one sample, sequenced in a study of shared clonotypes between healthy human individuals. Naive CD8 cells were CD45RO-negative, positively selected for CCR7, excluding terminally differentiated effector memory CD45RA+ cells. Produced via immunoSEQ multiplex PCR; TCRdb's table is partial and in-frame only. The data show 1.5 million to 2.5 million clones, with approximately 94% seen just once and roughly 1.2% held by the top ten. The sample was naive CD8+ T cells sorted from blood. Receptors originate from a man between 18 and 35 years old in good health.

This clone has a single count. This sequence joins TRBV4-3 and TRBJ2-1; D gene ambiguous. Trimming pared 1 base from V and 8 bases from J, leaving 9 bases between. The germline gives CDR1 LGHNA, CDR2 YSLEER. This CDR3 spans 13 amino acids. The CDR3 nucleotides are TGCGCCAGCAGCCAAGGACGAGTCGATGAGCAGTTCTTC. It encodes CASSQGRVDEQFF.

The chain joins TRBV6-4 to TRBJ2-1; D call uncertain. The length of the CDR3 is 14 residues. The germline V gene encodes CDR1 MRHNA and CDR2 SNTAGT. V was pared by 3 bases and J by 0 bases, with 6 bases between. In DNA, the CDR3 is TGTGCCAGCAGTGAATACAGCTCCTACAATGAGCAGTTCTTC. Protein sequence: CASSEYSSYNEQFF.

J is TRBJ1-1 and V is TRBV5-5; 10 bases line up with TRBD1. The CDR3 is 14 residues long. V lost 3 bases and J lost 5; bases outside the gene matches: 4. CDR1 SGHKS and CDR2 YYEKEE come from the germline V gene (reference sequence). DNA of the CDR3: TGTGCCAGCAGCTGGGGGACAGGGGTAACTGAAGCTTTCTTT. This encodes CASSWGTGVTEAFF.

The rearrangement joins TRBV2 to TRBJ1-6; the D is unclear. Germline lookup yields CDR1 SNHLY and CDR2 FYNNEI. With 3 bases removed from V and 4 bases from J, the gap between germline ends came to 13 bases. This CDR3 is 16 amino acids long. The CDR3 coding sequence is TGTGCCAGCAGTGATGAGCAGGCAAGGTATAATTCACCCCTCCACTTT. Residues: CASSDEQARYNSPLHF. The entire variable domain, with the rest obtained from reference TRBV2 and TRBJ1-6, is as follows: EPEVTQTPSHQVTQMGQEVILRCVPISNHLYFYWYRQILGQKVEFLVSFYNNEISEKSEIFDDQFSVERPDGSNFTLKIRSTKLEDSAMYFCASSDEQARYNSPLHFGNGTRLTVT.

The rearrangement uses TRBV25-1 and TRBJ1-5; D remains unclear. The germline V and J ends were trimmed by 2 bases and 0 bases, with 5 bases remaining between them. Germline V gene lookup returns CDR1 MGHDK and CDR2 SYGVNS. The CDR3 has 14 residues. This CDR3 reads CASSEVYSNQPQHF. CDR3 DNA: TGTGCCAGCAGTGAAGTTTATAGCAATCAGCCCCAGCATTTT. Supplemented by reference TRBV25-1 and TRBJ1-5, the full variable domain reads EADIYQTPRYLVIGTGKKITLECSQTMGHDKMYWYQQDPGMELHLIHYSYGVNSTEKGDLSSESTVSRIRTEHFPLTLESARPSHTSQYLCASSEVYSNQPQHFGDGTRLSIL.